This entry describes one TCR beta chain. The record originates from a study of blood T cell repertoires in COVID-19. Germline V lookup: CDR1 LGHNT, CDR2 FRNRAP. V shed 5 bases, J shed 13 bases, and the junction held 13 bases outside the gene matches. The CDR3 is 15 amino acids. Only in-frame clones appear in the TCRdb table, and some are missing; sequencing was by immunoSEQ multiplex PCR. The sample carries about 100,000 clones, roughly nine tenths recorded once. This chain links TRBV12-5 with TRBJ1-6, with TRBD1 identical over 8 bases. This clonotype was obtained from a man aged 45-65 years with active COVID-19. The material sequenced was peripheral blood. CDR3 nucleotides: TGTGCTAGTGGTGTCAATTTGGGGACAGGCGGGCCCCTCCACTTT. Encoded protein: CASGVNLGTGGPLHF. Filled out from reference TRBV12-5 and TRBJ1-6, the complete variable domain reads DARVTQTPRHKVTEMGQEVTMRCQPILGHNTVFWYRQTMMQGLELLAYFRNRAPLDDSGMPKDRFSAEMPDATLATLKIQPSEPRDSAVYFCASGVNLGTGGPLHFGNGTRLTVT.